Listed here are 5 T cell receptor beta chains from one sample, sequenced in a study of T cell repertoires in cytomegalovirus infection. The antigens these receptors bind are not known. TCRdb reprocessed the reads with MiXCR, giving one entry per CDR3 protein. Of hundreds of thousands of distinct CDR3 sequences in the sample, around a third were seen once. Sequenced here: cultured CD8+ T cells from PBMCs, sampled from culture after CMV antigen stimulation. The origin of the receptors is a human donor in good health (CMV status not recorded). Some clones in this sample may be carry-over from other donors' samples.

Note on this clonotype: A much larger clone lies one base from this, so it may be a read error. The chain couples TRBV12-3 or TRBV12-4 to TRBJ1-2; TRBD1 matches 7 bases. CDR3 length equals 14 residues. This CDR3 is CVSTLGGLNYGYTF. Written as DNA, the CDR3 is TGTGTCAGCACCTTAGGGGGCCTTAACTATGGCTACACCTTC.

The rearrangement uses TRBV28 and TRBJ1-1; 11 nucleotides line up with TRBD1. Trimming cost V 5 bases and J 5 bases; bases outside gene matches: 7. The CDR3 has 15 amino acids. Germline V lookup: CDR1 MDHEN, CDR2 SYDVKM. CDR3 in amino acids: CASSRTGGFGTEAFF. The CDR3 DNA is TGTGCCAGCAGTCGGACAGGGGGCTTTGGTACTGAAGCTTTCTTT.

This clonotype was detected many times. The chain carries TRBV7-6 and TRBJ2-5, with D perhaps assigned TRBD1 or TRBD2 (5 bases each). Germline CDR1 SGHVS, CDR2 FNYEAQ. CDR3 length: 15 amino acids. V lost 5 bases to trimming and J lost 3 bases, with 16 bases between them. This CDR3 is CASSEPGTREETQYF. The CDR3 DNA sequence: TGTGCCAGCAGCGAACCAGGGACGAGGGAAGAGACCCAGTACTTC.

This clonotype was recorded at least ten times. The chain combines TRBV7-8 with TRBJ2-7; D not certain. The CDR3 loop spans 13 amino acids. V was pared by 1 base and J by 4 bases, with 8 bases between. The V gene's germline CDR1 is SGHVS and CDR2 FQNEAQ. The CDR3 here is CASSLEPYYEQYF. The CDR3 nucleotides read TGTGCCAGCAGCTTAGAGCCGTATTACGAGCAGTACTTC.

This clonotype was seen repeatedly, ten times or more. The chain links TRBV7-2 to TRBJ2-3; 12 bases fit TRBD2. The CDR3 is 15 residues long. CDR1 SGHTA and CDR2 FQGNSA come from the germline V gene. J lost 4 bases, V lost 3 bases, and 2 bases had no gene match. The chain's CDR3 is CASSFWTSGADTQYF. The CDR3 nucleotides read TGTGCCAGCAGCTTCTGGACTAGCGGGGCAGATACGCAGTATTTT.